This T cell receptor beta chain was recovered during a study of T-cell memory formation after mild COVID-19. Germline lookup yields CDR1 MNHEY and CDR2 SVGAGI. V shed 8 bases, J shed 4 bases, and the junction held 7 bases outside the gene matches. This CDR3 contains 13 residues. Study observations and caveats: Memory from before infection featured some responding clones, which suggests cross-reactive memory joined. CD4+ clones that contracted lay mainly in CM and EM; CD8+ ones lay in EMRA.

TCRdb analysed the 5' RACE reads with MiXCR anew, one entry per CDR3 protein. The sample lists more than 300,000 distinct CDR3 sequences, over 11% occurring once. This clonotype has only a few counts. The antigen remains unidentified. This TCR was recovered from a man between 18 and 35 years old who had mild COVID-19 (a few samples of this study predate the infection). Cell type and time point are not known. V gene TRBV6-5 combines with J gene TRBJ1-2; 7 nucleotides match TRBD1. The sample consisted of PBMCs or a T cell subset sorted from them (not recorded which). The DNA for the CDR3 is TGTGCCAGCGGGAACAGGGGTCCCTATGGCTACACCTTC. It is translated as CASGNRGPYGYTF.